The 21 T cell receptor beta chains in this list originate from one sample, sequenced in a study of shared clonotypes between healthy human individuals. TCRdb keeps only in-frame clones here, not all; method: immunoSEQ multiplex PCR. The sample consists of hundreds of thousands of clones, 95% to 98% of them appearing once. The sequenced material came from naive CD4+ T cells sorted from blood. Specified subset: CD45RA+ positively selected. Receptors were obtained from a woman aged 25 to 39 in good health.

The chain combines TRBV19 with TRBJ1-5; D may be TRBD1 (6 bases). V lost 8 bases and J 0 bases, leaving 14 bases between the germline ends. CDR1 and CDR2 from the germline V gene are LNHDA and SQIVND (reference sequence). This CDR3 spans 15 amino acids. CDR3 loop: CASGDNVYSNQPQHF. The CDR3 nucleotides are TGTGCCAGTGGGGACAACGTCTATAGCAATCAGCCCCAGCATTTT.

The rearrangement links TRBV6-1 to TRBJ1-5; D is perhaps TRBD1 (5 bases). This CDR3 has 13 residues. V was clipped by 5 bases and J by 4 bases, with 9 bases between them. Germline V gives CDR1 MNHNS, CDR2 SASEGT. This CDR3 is CASSPQENQPQHF. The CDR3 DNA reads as TGTGCCAGCAGTCCACAGGAAAATCAGCCCCAGCATTTT.

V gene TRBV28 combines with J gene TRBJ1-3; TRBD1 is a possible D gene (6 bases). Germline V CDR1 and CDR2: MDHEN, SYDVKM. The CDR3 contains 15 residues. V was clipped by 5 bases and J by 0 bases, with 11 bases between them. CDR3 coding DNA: TGTGCCAGCAGTCCCCCGGACAGCTCTGGAAACACCATATATTTT. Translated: CASSPPDSSGNTIYF.

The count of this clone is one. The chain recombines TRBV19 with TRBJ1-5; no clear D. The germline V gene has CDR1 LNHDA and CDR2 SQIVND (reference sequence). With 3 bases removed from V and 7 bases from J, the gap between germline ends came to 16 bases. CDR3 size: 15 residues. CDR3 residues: CASSMRHTDEQPQHF. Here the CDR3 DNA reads TGTGCCAGTAGTATGCGACACACGGACGAGCAGCCCCAGCATTTT. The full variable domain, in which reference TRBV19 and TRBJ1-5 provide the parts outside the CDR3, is DGGITQSPKYLFRKEGQNVTLSCEQNLNHDAMYWYRQDPGQGLRLIYYSQIVNDFQKGDIAEGYSVSREKKESFPLTVTSAQKNPTAFYLCASSMRHTDEQPQHFGDGTRLSIL.

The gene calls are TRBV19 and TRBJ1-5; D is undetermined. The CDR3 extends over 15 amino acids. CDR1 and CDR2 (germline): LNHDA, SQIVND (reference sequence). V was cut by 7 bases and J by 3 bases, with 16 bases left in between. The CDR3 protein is CASIPRDGNNQPQHF. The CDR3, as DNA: TGTGCCAGTATTCCCCGTGACGGAAACAATCAGCCCCAGCATTTT.

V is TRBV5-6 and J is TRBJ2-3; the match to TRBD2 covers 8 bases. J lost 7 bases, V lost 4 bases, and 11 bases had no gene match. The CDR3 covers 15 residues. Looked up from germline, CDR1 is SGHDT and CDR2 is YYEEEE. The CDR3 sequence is CASSRTSWYGNTQYF. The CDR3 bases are TGTGCCAGCAGCCGGACTAGCTGGTATGGGAATACGCAGTATTTT.

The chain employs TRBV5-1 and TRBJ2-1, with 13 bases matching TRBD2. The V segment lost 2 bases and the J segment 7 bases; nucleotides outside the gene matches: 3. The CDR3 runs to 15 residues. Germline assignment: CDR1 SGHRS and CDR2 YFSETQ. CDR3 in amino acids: CASSLLAGGINEQFF. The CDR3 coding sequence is TGCGCCAGCAGCTTACTAGCGGGAGGGATTAATGAGCAGTTCTTC.

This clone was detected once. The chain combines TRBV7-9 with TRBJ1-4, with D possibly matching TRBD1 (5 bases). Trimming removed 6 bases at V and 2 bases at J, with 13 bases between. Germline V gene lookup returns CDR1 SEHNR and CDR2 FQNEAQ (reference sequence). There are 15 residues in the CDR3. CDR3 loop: CASREPGTTNEKLFF. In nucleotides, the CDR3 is TGTGCCAGCAGAGAACCGGGGACGACTAATGAAAAACTGTTTTTT.

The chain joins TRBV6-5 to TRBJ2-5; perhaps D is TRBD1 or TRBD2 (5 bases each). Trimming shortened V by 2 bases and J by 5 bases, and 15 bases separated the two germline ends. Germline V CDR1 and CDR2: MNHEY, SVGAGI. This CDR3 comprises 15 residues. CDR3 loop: CASSYGRVGAETQYF. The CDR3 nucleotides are TGTGCCAGCAGTTACGGCCGCGTCGGGGCGGAGACCCAGTACTTC.

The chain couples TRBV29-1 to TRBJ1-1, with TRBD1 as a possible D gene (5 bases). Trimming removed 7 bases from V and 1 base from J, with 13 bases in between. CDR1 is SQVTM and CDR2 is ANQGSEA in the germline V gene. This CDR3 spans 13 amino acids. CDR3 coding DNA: TGCAGCGCTGGCAGGGATAAGAACACTGAAGCTTTCTTT. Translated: CSAGRDKNTEAFF.

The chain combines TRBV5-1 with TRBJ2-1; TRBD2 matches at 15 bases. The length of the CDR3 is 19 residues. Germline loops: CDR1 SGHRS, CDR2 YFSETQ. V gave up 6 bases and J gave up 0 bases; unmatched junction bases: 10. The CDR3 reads CASIRGLAGGGSSYNEQFF. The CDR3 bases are TGCGCCAGCATACGGGGACTAGCGGGAGGAGGTAGCTCCTACAATGAGCAGTTCTTC.

The CDR3 region is CAWSVGQGNYGYTF. In nucleotides, the CDR3 is TGTGCCTGGAGTGTAGGTCAGGGGAACTATGGCTACACCTTC. The chain links TRBV30 to TRBJ1-2; D might be TRBD1 (6 bases). V was pared by 0 bases and J by 2 bases, with 10 bases between. From germline, CDR1 is GTSNPN and CDR2 SVGIG (reference sequence). The CDR3 extends over 14 amino acids.

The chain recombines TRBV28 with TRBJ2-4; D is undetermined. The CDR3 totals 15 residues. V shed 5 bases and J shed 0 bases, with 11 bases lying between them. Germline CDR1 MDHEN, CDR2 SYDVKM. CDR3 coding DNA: TGTGCCAGCAGTCCCTTCGTGATAGCCAAAAACATTCAGTACTTC. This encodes CASSPFVIAKNIQYF.

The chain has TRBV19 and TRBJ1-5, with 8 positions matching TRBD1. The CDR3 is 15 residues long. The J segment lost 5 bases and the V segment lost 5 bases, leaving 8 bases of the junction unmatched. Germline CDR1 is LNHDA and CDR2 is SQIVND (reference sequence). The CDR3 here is CASSPDRGAHQPQHF. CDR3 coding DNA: TGTGCCAGTAGTCCTGACAGGGGCGCACATCAGCCCCAGCATTTT.

The CDR3 DNA reads TGTGCCAGCATCCAACCCCCGCGGGCTGAAGCTTTCTTT. Translated, it gives CASIQPPRAEAFF. V usage is TRBV5-8 and J usage is TRBJ1-1; D is ambiguous. V was cut by 6 bases and J by 6 bases, with 15 bases left in between. The CDR3 sequence is 13 residues long. CDR1 and CDR2 from the germline V gene are SGHTS and YDEGEE.

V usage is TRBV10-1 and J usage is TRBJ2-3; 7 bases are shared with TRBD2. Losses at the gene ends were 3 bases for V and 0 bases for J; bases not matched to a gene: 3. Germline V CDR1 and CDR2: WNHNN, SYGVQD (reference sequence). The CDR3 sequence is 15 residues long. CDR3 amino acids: CASSDSGTSTDTQYF. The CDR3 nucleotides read TGCGCCAGCAGTGACAGCGGGACTAGCACAGATACGCAGTATTTT.

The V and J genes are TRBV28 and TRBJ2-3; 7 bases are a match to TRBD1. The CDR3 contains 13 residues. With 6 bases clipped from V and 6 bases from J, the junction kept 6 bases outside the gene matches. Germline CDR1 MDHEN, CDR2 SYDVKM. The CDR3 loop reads CASSHEDRDTQYF. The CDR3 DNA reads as TGTGCCAGCAGCCACGAGGACAGGGATACGCAGTATTTT.

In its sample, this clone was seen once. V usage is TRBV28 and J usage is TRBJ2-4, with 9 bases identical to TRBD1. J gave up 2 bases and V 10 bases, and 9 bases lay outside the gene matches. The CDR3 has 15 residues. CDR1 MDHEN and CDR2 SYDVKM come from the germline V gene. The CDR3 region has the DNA TGTGCCACCCACACAGGGGGCGCTCCCAAAAACATTCAGTACTTC. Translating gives CATHTGGAPKNIQYF.

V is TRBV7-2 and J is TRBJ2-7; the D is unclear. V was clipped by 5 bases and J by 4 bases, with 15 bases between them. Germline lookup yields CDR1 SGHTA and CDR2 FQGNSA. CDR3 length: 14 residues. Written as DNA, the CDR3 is TGTGCCAGCAGCCCCCGGGTTGGCCCTTACGAGCAGTACTTC. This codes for CASSPRVGPYEQYF.

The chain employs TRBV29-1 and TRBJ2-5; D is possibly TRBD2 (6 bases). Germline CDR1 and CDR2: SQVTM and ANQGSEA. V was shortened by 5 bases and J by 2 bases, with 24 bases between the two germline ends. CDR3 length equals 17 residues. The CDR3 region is CSVRGTRLGGRQETQYF. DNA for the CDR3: TGCAGCGTTCGGGGTACCCGACTCGGGGGTAGACAAGAGACCCAGTACTTC.

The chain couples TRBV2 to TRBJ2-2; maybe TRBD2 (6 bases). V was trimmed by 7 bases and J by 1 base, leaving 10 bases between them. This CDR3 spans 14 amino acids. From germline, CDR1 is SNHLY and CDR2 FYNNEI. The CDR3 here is CASIREQNTGELFF. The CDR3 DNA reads TGTGCCAGCATTCGGGAGCAGAACACCGGGGAGCTGTTTTTT.